This TCR beta chain is from a study of vaccination and CD4 T cells after COVID-19. Germline assignment: CDR1 SGHRS and CDR2 YFSETQ. The CDR3 length is 16 residues. V shed 4 bases and J 2 bases; nucleotides not matched to a gene: 7. Treatment denoted: approximately 10-day PBMC culture with coronavirus spike peptide pools or control peptides (ViraFEST assay). A word on this clonotype: Its specificity is unknown.

With the Oncomine TCR Beta short-read assay, DNA from cultured CD4+ T cells was sequenced. TCRdb reprocessed the PCR reads via MiXCR and lists one record per CDR3 protein. The profile shows over 13,000 distinct CDR3 sequences, 50% to 70% of them singletons. The source is a human donor who had recovered from COVID-19. The sequenced sample was CD4+ T cells from blood, cultured in vitro, obtained before SARS-CoV-2 vaccination. The gene calls are TRBV5-1 and TRBJ2-5; 11 bases map to TRBD2. DNA of the CDR3: TGCGCCAGCAGCGCGTCTAGCGGGGGGCGTCAAGAGACCCAGTACTTC. Protein: CASSASSGGRQETQYF. The variable domain in full, with the rest retrieved from reference TRBV5-1 and TRBJ2-5, is KAGVTQTPRYLIKTRGQQVTLSCSPISGHRSVSWYQQTPGQGLQFLFEYFSETQRNKGNFPGRFSGRQFSNSRSEMNVSTLELGDSALYLCASSASSGGRQETQYFGPGTRLLVL.